What follows are 7 T cell receptor beta chains derived from one specimen sequenced in a study of monozygotic twins with inflammatory bowel disease (dated by TCRdb to the late 2010s). Receptor amplification or capture employed 5' RACE. The sequencing machine was an Illumina HiSeq 2500. Based on TCRdb reprocessing of the reads, there is one entry per CDR3 protein sequence, and DNA is missing. The sample table on file contains over 350,000 distinct CDR3 sequences. The ten largest clones capture just over 2.5% of the sample. What was sequenced was blood. The receptors shown here come from a human donor with ulcerative colitis or Crohn's disease, or a healthy co-twin of an affected twin (not recorded which).

This chain uses TRBV5-6 with TRBJ1-1. The CDR3 consists of 12 residues. Germline V gene lookup returns CDR1 SGHDT and CDR2 YYEEEE. CDR3 region: CASSLGFFLAFF.

The rearrangement joins TRBV9 to TRBJ1-6; checking the TCRdb D call of TRBD1 is not possible without DNA. Germline lookup yields CDR1 SGDLS and CDR2 YYNGEE. The CDR3 has 15 amino acids. CDR3 sequence reads: CASSVGRGSESPLHF.

V and J are TRBV5-1 and TRBJ1-5. Germline loops: CDR1 SGHRS, CDR2 YFSETQ. The CDR3 loop spans 13 amino acids. CDR3 sequence: CASSSDTNQPQHF.

This chain uses TRBV3-1 with TRBJ2-7. CDR3 length: 14 residues. Germline V gene data show CDR1 as LGHDT and CDR2 as YNNKEL (reference sequence). Here the CDR3 reads CASSLSGRFYEQFF.

Here the CDR3 reads CASYGGDGYTF. The chain recombines TRBV6-2 or TRBV6-3 with TRBJ1-2. The CDR3 extends over 11 amino acids. Germline V lookup: CDR1 MNHEY, CDR2 SVGEGT.

The chain joins TRBV7-3 to TRBJ2-5; TCRdb reports TRBD1, a call that lacks DNA to check it against. The CDR3 length is 15 residues. The germline CDR1 and CDR2 sequences are SGHTA and FQGTGA. The CDR3 loop is CASSLGTRGRQTQYF.

J is TRBJ2-1 and V is TRBV30. CDR1 is GTSNPN and CDR2 is SVGIG in the germline V gene (reference sequence). The length of the CDR3 is 15 residues. This CDR3 reads CAWSREEGPYNEQFF.